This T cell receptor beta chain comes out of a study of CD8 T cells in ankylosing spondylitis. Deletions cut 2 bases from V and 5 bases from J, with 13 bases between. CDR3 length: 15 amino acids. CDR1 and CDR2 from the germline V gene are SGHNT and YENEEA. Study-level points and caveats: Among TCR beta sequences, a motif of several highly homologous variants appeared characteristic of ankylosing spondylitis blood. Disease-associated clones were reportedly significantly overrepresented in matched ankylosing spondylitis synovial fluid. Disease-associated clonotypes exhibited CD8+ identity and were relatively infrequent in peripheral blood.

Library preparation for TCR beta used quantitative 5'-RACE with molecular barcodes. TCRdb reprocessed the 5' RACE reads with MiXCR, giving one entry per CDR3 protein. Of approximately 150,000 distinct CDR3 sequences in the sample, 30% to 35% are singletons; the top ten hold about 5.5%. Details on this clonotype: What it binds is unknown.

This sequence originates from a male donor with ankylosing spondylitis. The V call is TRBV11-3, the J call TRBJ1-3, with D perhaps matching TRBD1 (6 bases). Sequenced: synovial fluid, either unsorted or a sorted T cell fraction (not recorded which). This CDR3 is CASSLSLGGRNTIYF. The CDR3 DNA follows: TGTGCCAGCAGCTTATCTCTCGGGGGCCGAAACACCATATATTTT.